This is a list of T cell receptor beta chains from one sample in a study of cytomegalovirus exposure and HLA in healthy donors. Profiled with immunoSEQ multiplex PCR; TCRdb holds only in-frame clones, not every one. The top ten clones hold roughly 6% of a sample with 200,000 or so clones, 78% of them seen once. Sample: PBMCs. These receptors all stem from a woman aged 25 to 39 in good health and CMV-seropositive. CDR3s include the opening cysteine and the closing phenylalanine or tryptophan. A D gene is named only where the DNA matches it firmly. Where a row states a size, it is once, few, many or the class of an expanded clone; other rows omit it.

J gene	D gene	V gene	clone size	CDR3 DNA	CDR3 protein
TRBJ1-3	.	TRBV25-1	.	TGTGCCAGTAGTGAATGGAGGTCGGACTCTGGAAACACCATATATTTT	CASSEWRSDSGNTIYF
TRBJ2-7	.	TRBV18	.	TGTGCCAGCTCAGCGGGACAGTCCTACGAGCAGTACTTC	CASSAGQSYEQYF
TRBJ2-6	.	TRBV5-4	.	TGTGCCAGCAGCTCAGCTAGGGGGGGCCAGAGCTCTGGGGCCAACGTCCTGACTTTC	CASSSARGGQSSGANVLTF
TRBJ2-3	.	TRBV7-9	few	TGTGCCAGCAGCACCAACACCAGAGATACGCAGTATTTT	CASSTNTRDTQYF
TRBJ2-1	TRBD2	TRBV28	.	TGTGCCAGCAGACCAAATTCCGGACTAGCGGGATACAATGAGCAGTTCTTC	CASRPNSGLAGYNEQFF
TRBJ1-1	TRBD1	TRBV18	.	TGTGCCAGCTCACCAAGGGGACAGGGGCCCACTGAAGCTTTCTTT	CASSPRGQGPTEAFF
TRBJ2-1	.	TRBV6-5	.	TGTGCCAGCGGGGGGAGAGACAATGAGCAGTTCTTC	CASGGRDNEQFF
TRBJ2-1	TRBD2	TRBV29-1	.	TGCAGCGGGGGGGAGAAAGCGGGAGGGAGTATGATGGAGCAGTTCTTC	CSGGEKAGGSMMEQFF
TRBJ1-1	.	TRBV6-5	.	TGTGCCAGCAGTTACGCCGGGACAATGAACACTGAAGCTTTCTTT	CASSYAGTMNTEAFF
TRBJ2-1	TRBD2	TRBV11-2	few	TGTGCCAGCAGGCCTAGCGGGACAGCCCCCTACAATGAGCAGTTCTTC	CASRPSGTAPYNEQFF
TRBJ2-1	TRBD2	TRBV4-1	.	TGCGCCAGCAGCCAAGTAGCGGGTCCCTACAATGAGCAGTTCTTC	CASSQVAGPYNEQFF
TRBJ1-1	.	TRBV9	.	TGTGCCAGCAGCACCGCGTCCTACGCTGAAGCTTTCTTT	CASSTASYAEAFF
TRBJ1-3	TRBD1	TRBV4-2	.	TGTGCCAGCAGCCCACAGGGGGCTTCGCCCTCTGGAAACACCATATATTTT	CASSPQGASPSGNTIYF
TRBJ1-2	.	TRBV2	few	TGTGCCAGCAAACGGATGGGGGGGGAGGGCTACACCTTC	CASKRMGGEGYTF
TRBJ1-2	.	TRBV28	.	TGTGCCAGCAGCCCAGGGCTGGGGGGCTACACCTTC	CASSPGLGGYTF
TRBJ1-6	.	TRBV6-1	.	TGTGCCAGCCAAGACAGCTTATCACCCCTCCACTTT	CASQDSLSPLHF
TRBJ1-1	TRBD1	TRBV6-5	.	TGTGCCAGCAGTTTTGCGACAGGGAAGGCGTATGAAGCTTTCTTT	CASSFATGKAYEAFF
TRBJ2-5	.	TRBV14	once	TGTGCCAGCAGCCAAGAGGAGACGGAACAAGAGACCCAGTACTTC	CASSQEETEQETQYF
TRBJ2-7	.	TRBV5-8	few	TGTGCCAGCAGTTTTATCCACGAGCAGTACTTC	CASSFIHEQYF
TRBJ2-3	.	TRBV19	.	TGTGCCAGTAGGAAGGGCCAGGGCATAGGAGATACGCAGTATTTT	CASRKGQGIGDTQYF
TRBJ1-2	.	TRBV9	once	TGTGCCAGCAGCGTAGGCGCATCAGGGTTAAACTATGGCTACACCTTC	CASSVGASGLNYGYTF
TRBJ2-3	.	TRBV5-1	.	TGCGCCAGCAGCTTATCCCCAAGCGCGGGGGCCACAGATACGCAGTATTTT	CASSLSPSAGATDTQYF
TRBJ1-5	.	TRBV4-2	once	TGTGCCAGCAGCTTGTTAAGCAATCAGCCCCAGCATTTT	CASSLLSNQPQHF
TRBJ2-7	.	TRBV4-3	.	TGCGCCAGCAGCCAGGACGGGGGCTACGAGCAGTACTTC	CASSQDGGYEQYF
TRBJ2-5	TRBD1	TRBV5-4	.	TGTGCCAGCAGCGTCGACAGGGAAGAGACCCAGTACTTC	CASSVDREETQYF
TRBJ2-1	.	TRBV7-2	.	TGTGCCAGCAGCCGCCCTGGGGCAGGGCGGTTCTTC	CASSRPGAGRFF
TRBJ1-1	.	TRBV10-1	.	TGCGCCAGCAGTGAAGCCCCTGGGGCAGTCAACACTGAAGCTTTCTTT	CASSEAPGAVNTEAFF
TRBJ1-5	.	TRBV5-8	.	TGTGCCAGCAGCGAGGACAGACATAGCAATCAGCCCCAGCATTTT	CASSEDRHSNQPQHF
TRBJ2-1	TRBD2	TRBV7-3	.	TGTGCCAGCAGCTTAAGGAGACTAGCGGGGTACGATGAGCAGTTCTTC	CASSLRRLAGYDEQFF
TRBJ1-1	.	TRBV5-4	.	TGTGCCAGCAGCATTGGACATCAGAACACTGAAGCTTTCTTT	CASSIGHQNTEAFF
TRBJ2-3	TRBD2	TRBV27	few	TGTGCCAGCAGTTTAGGCGGGGGGACAGATACGCAGTATTTT	CASSLGGGTDTQYF
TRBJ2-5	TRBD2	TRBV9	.	TGTGCCAGCAGCGTAGGAGCGGGGAGGCAAGAGACCCAGTACTTC	CASSVGAGRQETQYF
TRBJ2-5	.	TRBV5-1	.	TGCGCCAGCAGCTTGGGCGCAGAGACCCAGTACTTC	CASSLGAETQYF
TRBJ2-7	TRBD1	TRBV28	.	TGTGCCAGCGGACACCGGGACAGCTCCTACGAGCAGTACTTC	CASGHRDSSYEQYF
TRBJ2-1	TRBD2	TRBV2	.	TGTGCCAGCAGTGATCGTAGCGGGACCTCCTACAATGAGCAGTTCTTC	CASSDRSGTSYNEQFF
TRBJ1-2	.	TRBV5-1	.	TGCGCCAGCAGCTTGGATTGGGAGGGCCCCCCACTATCAGGCTACACCTTC	CASSLDWEGPPLSGYTF
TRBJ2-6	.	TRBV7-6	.	TGTGCCAGCAGCTCGAGCGGTTTGTCTGGGGCCAACGTCCTGACTTTC	CASSSSGLSGANVLTF
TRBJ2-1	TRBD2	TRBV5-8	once	TGTGCCAGCAGCTTGGAGATAGCGGGGGTGGATGAGCAGTTCTTC	CASSLEIAGVDEQFF
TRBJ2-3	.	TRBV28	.	TGTGCCAGCAGCGGGCCTAGCGGCACAGATACGCAGTATTTT	CASSGPSGTDTQYF
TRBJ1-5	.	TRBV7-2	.	TGTGCCAGCAGCTTAGGGCAGGCTAGCAATCAGCCCCAGCATTTT	CASSLGQASNQPQHF
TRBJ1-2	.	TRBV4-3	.	TGCGCCAGCAGCCAAGTTGCGACAAAAGCAGACTATGGCTACACCTTC	CASSQVATKADYGYTF
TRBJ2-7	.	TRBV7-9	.	TGTGCCAGCAGCTTAGCGTTATCCTACGGGGGTCCCCACGAGCAGTACTTC	CASSLALSYGGPHEQYF
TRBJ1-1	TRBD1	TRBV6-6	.	TGTGCCAGTGGGACAGGCGACATGAACACTGAAGCTTTCTTT	CASGTGDMNTEAFF
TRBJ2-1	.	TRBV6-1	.	TGTGCCAGCATGGTGCAACCCCTAAAGTTCTTC	CASMVQPLKFF